This note documents a single TCR beta chain sequence. The sample originates from a study of control samples from healthy donors and cancer patients. Sequencing was performed with immunoSEQ multiplex PCR; in TCRdb, only in-frame clones are kept and a portion is missing. Of some 65,000 clones detected, over 65% appear once; the ten largest clones hold 2.9%. The CDR3 length is 16 residues. Germline lookup yields CDR1 LNHDA and CDR2 SQIVND (reference sequence). The ends lost 2 bases at V and 6 bases at J; junction bases unmatched: 5. The chain joins TRBV19 to TRBJ1-6; TRBD1 matches 9 bases. Source material: PBMCs. The TCR comes from a woman aged 50 to 65 with lung cancer. The CDR3 DNA reads as TGTGCCAGTAGTATATACCCGGGACAGGGTAATTCACCCCTCCACTTT. Protein sequence: CASSIYPGQGNSPLHF. Full variable domain (remainder filled in from reference TRBV19 and TRBJ1-6): DGGITQSPKYLFRKEGQNVTLSCEQNLNHDAMYWYRQDPGQGLRLIYYSQIVNDFQKGDIAEGYSVSREKKESFPLTVTSAQKNPTAFYLCASSIYPGQGNSPLHFGNGTRLTVT.